The next 17 T cell receptor beta chains were all read from a single sample in a study of metastatic and nonmetastatic thyroid tumors. Ahead of thyroid surgery, no patient had received treatment of any kind. MiXCR reprocessed the PCR reads for TCRdb. The sample has just over 20,000 clones; around 16% are singletons. Specimen: blood. These receptors came from a female donor with papillary thyroid cancer or a benign thyroid nodule (not recorded which). Some clones in this sample may be carry-over from other donors' samples.

This clone was seen repeatedly, ten times or more. The rearrangement joins TRBV4-1 to TRBJ1-1; the D is unclear. The CDR3 is 12 residues long. CDR1 and CDR2 (germline): MGHRA, YSYEKL. Trimming stripped 0 bases from V and 7 bases from J, with 6 bases between. DNA of the CDR3: TGCGCCAGCAGCCAAGAAACAGATGAAGCTTTCTTT. It specifies CASSQETDEAFF.

At least ten counts were recorded for this clone. The rearrangement links TRBV19 to TRBJ2-2; the D is unclear. Germline-derived CDR1 and CDR2 are LNHDA and SQIVND (reference sequence). The CDR3 contains 14 residues. V was clipped by 4 bases and J by 3 bases, with 9 bases between them. CDR3 loop: CASSKQGYTGELFF. CDR3 coding DNA: TGTGCCAGTAGTAAACAAGGTTACACCGGGGAGCTGTTTTTT.

There are a few counts of this clone. The genes are TRBV18 and TRBJ2-5, with TRBD1 identical over 7 bases. This CDR3 is built from 14 residues. Unmatched junction bases numbered 2, after V lost 3 bases and J lost 1 base. Germline lookup yields CDR1 KGHSH and CDR2 LQKENI. The CDR3 DNA reads TGTGCCAGCTCACCCGGACAGGTCCAAGAGACCCAGTACTTC. Translated: CASSPGQVQETQYF. Full variable domain (missing parts from reference TRBV18 and TRBJ2-5): NAGVMQNPRHLVRRRGQEARLRCSPMKGHSHVYWYRQLPEEGLKFMVYLQKENIIDESGMPKERFSAEFPKEGPSILRIQQVVRGDSAAYFCASSPGQVQETQYFGPGTRLLVL.

The chain uses TRBV3-1 and TRBJ2-4; the D gene is possibly TRBD2 (6 bases). This CDR3 region has 14 residues. Between the trimmed V and J ends, which lost 8 bases and 2 bases, there was a span of 13 bases. CDR1 and CDR2 from the germline V gene are LGHDT and YNNKEL (reference sequence). CDR3 in DNA: TGTGCCAGCGCTCACGGGGGTACCAAAAACATTCAGTACTTC. Its protein product is CASAHGGTKNIQYF.

This clone qualifies as medium-sized. This sequence joins TRBV28 and TRBJ1-2; possible D gene TRBD1, 5 bases. The V end lost 2 bases, the J end lost 4 bases, and 8 bases lay between the germline ends. CDR1 is MDHEN, CDR2 SYDVKM, per germline. The CDR3 runs 13 residues. CDR3 nucleotide sequence: TGTGCCAGCAGTTTAAGGGGTACCTATGGCTACACCTTC. Protein: CASSLRGTYGYTF.

This clone was recorded at least ten times. The chain joins TRBV20-1 to TRBJ2-2; TRBD2 matches at 8 bases. The J segment lost 1 base and the V segment lost 5 bases, leaving 9 bases of the junction unmatched. This CDR3 has 16 residues. Germline CDR1 DFQATT, CDR2 SNEGSKA (reference sequence). CDR3 amino acids: CSAYPYSGKNTGELFF. For the CDR3, the DNA is TGCAGTGCTTATCCATATAGCGGGAAGAACACCGGGGAGCTGTTTTTT.

This clone was seen many times. The chain carries TRBV28 and TRBJ2-5, with D hard to call. V was pared by 5 bases and J by 4 bases, with 17 bases between. The CDR3 runs to 15 residues. The germline V gene has CDR1 MDHEN and CDR2 SYDVKM. In DNA, the CDR3 is TGTGCCAGCAGTCCCGCTATCGGCGTTTTAGAGACCCAGTACTTC. Encoded protein: CASSPAIGVLETQYF. The variable domain in full, completed from reference TRBV28 and TRBJ2-5, reads DVKVTQSSRYLVKRTGEKVFLECVQDMDHENMFWYRQDPGLGLRLIYFSYDVKMKEKGDIPEGYSVSREKKERFSLILESASTNQTSMYLCASSPAIGVLETQYFGPGTRLLVL.

This clone was detected ten times or more. The chain joins TRBV27 to TRBJ2-5; 7 positions match TRBD1. This CDR3 is 15 amino acids long. CDR1 MNHEY and CDR2 SMNVEV come from the germline V gene (reference sequence). Losses at the gene ends were 4 bases for V and 7 bases for J; bases not matched to a gene: 12. The CDR3 region is CASSSPPDRAGTQYF. The CDR3 DNA reads as TGTGCCAGCAGTTCACCCCCTGACAGGGCTGGGACCCAGTACTTC.

This clone occurred many times. The chain joins TRBV5-4 to TRBJ2-2; the D is unclear. Deletions cut 2 bases from V and 8 bases from J, with 7 bases between. This CDR3 is built from 12 residues. Germline CDR1 and CDR2: SGHNT and YYREEE (reference sequence). Here the CDR3 DNA reads TGTGCCAGCAGCTTCCTTGAGGGGGAGCTGTTTTTT. Translating gives CASSFLEGELFF.

Many counts were recorded for this clone. This sequence joins TRBV20-1 and TRBJ1-2; 8 nucleotides line up with TRBD1. CDR1 and CDR2 (germline): DFQATT, SNEGSKA (reference sequence). This CDR3 spans 14 amino acids. With V trimmed by 6 bases and J by 6 bases, 12 bases remained unmatched. This CDR3 reads CSAPNRQGAHGYTF. CDR3 nucleotides: TGCAGTGCCCCGAACCGGCAGGGGGCGCATGGCTACACCTTC.

This chain connects TRBV6-5 to TRBJ2-3; D unresolved. The V end lost 2 bases, the J end lost 6 bases, and 6 bases lay between the germline ends. The V gene's germline CDR1 is MNHEY and CDR2 SVGAGI. The CDR3 is 12 residues long. The CDR3: CASSYIRDTQYF. In DNA, the CDR3 is TGTGCCAGCAGTTACATTAGGGATACGCAGTATTTT.

This clone occurred many times. The chain uses TRBV6-1 and TRBJ2-5; 12 nucleotides agree with TRBD1. Germline V gene sequence: CDR1 MNHNS, CDR2 SASEGT. CDR3 length equals 15 residues. Trimming took 5 bases from V and 4 from J; bases not matched to a gene: 5. CDR3 in amino acids: CASSKEGQGAETQYF. CDR3 sequence (DNA): TGTGCCAGCAGTAAAGAGGGACAGGGGGCAGAGACCCAGTACTTC.

This clone showed up just a few times. J is TRBJ1-2 and V is TRBV6-1; D unclear. Germline V gene data show CDR1 as MNHNS and CDR2 as SASEGT. The CDR3 has 13 amino acids. Trimming left V 6 bases short and J 5 bases short, with 13 bases between. CDR3 residues: CASSLIRNYGYTF. The CDR3 DNA sequence: TGTGCCAGCAGCTTAATCAGAAATTATGGCTACACCTTC.

As regards this clone: Possible read error: a much larger clone is one base away. This CDR3 is missing its conserved last phenylalanine or tryptophan, likely due to a read error. The chain joins TRBV10-3 to TRBJ2-5; D is undetermined. V dropped 2 bases and J dropped 6 bases, with 7 bases sitting between them. This CDR3 is built from 12 residues. Germline CDR1 and CDR2: ENHRY and SYGVKD. CDR3 in amino acids: CAISENQKTQYL. For the CDR3, the DNA is TGTGCCATCAGTGAGAATCAGAAGACCCAGTACCTC.

A note on this clone: Its ends do not fully match the called genes, so a read error is possible. This CDR3 reads CSARDHGAAAELEKLFF. As DNA, the CDR3 is TGCAGTGCTAGAGATCACGGGGCAGCCGCCGAGTTAGAAAAACTGTTCTTT. The chain couples TRBV20-1 to TRBJ1-4; maybe TRBD1 (5 bases). Germline CDR1 DFQATT, CDR2 SNEGSKA (reference sequence). The CDR3 sequence is 17 residues long.

The chain combines TRBV27 with TRBJ2-7; D perhaps matches TRBD1 (5 bases). The V end was cut by 3 bases, the J end by 2 bases, with 17 bases between. CDR3 size: 16 residues. From germline, CDR1 is MNHEY and CDR2 SMNVEV (reference sequence). CDR3 bases: TGTGCCAGCAGTTTTGCAGGGAACCCTCTCCCCTACGAGCAGTACTTC. Protein product: CASSFAGNPLPYEQYF.

This clone was counted ten times or more. The CDR3 sequence: CASSPVQGDSPLHF. CDR3 nucleotides: TGTGCCAGCTCACCAGTACAGGGAGATTCACCCCTCCACTTT. The J gene is TRBJ1-6, the V gene TRBV18; the D gene is possibly TRBD1 (6 bases). The length of the CDR3 is 14 residues. V was pared by 2 bases and J by 8 bases, with 10 bases between. Germline CDR1 is KGHSH and CDR2 is LQKENI.